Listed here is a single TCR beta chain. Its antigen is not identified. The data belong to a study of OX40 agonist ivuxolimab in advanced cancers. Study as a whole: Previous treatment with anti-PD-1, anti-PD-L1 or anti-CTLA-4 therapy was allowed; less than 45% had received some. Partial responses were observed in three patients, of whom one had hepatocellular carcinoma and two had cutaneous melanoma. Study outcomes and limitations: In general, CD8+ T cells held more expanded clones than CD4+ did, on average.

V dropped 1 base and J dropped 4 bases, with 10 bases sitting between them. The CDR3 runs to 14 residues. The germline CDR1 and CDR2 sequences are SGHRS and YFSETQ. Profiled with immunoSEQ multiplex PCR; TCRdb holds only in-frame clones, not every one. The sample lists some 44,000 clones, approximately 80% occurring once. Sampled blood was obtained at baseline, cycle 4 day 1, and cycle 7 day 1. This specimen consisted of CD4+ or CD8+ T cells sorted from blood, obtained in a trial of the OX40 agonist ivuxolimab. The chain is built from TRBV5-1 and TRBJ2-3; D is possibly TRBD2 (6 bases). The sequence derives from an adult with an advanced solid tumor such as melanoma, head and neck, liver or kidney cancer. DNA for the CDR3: TGCGCCAGCAGCTTGCTCCCGGGGGCAGATACGCAGTATTTT. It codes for CASSLLPGADTQYF.